This record concerns one T cell receptor beta chain sequence. This clone was observed at least ten times. There is no known antigen for this receptor. Read coverage stops 3 residues before the CDR3 terminus; the germline J gene supplies the remainder. This record belongs to a study of T cell clonality in common variable immunodeficiency (dated by TCRdb to 2013 to 2016). Overall results and qualifications from the work: Reportedly, TCRbeta sequences from CVID had fewer deletions and N-nucleotide insertions, and highly modified clones with 13 or more V deletions were absent from CVID. Correlations of repertoire features with clinical complications were constrained by heterogeneity among patients within the CVID cohort. Despite equal DNA input, controls averaged around 87,000 unique sequences per sample versus about 31,547 in CVID samples. According to the authors, finding the cause of the higher clonality in CVID would require sequencing the repertoires of T cell subpopulations. CVID subjects shared fewer TCRbeta clones with each other than healthy controls did (p < 0.0001). Increased TCRbeta clonality was found in CVID subjects compared with healthy controls (t-test p = 0.018), with the increase being most characteristic of about a third of subjects.

The V end loses 5 bases and the J end loses 6 bases, and a stretch of 23 bases separates them. Looking up the germline V gene yields CDR1 MNHEY and CDR2 SVGEGT. The CDR3 measures 16 amino acids from cysteine to phenylalanine. Of the CDR3's DNA, 39 bases were read; they are in frame from base 1. Predominantly Caucasian heritage was noted among both the CVID patients and the healthy controls. From each donor, about 5 to 8.5 ml of heparinized peripheral whole blood was collected. Genomic DNA from adults with common variable immune deficiency (CVID) and from healthy adult controls was used to sequence TCRbeta CDR3 repertoires. The control group comprised 22 healthy adult volunteers, roughly 12 female and approximately ten male, aged about 23 to 70 years with a mean age of 34. Diluted blood was subjected to density centrifugation over Hypaque 1077 or Ficoll-Paque for isolation of peripheral blood mononuclear cells. Genomic DNA was obtained from unsorted mononuclear cells through either Qiagen column purification or a centrifugation-based method.

For sequencing input, CVID and control samples contributed equivalent amounts of genomic DNA. For every sample, a 60 bp segment covering the rearranged TCRbeta CDR3 region was amplified and then sequenced. TCRbeta amplification used the immunoSEQ assay, a bias-corrected multiplex PCR with high-throughput sequencing. The paper's data handling went like this. Every unique nucleotide sequence counted as a clone and was annotated with V, D and J genes, copy number and frequency. Sequences were labeled productive if in frame, and non-productive if out of frame or containing stop codons. As previously described, clonality was calculated on the basis of Shannon's entropy. The predicted amino acid sequences of productive clones were used to derive the mean CDR3 Kyte-Doolittle hydropathy. Scaled V gene usage was hierarchically clustered using Manhattan distance and complete linkage with the R hclust function. To assess clone sharing by CDR3 amino acid sequence, 12 repertoires per group were resampled over 100 rounds. The repertoires were screened for approximately 72 published EBV-specific TCRbeta sequences and around 250 published CMV-specific TCRbeta sequences. Two CVID samples yielding fewer than 10,000 sequences were excluded from analysis, leaving approximately 40 CVID repertoires. TCRdb provides this immuneACCESS table in a form limited to in-frame rearrangements. Some clones are lacking; in checked studies, under half of them reflect an unresolved V gene, and why the rest are absent is not known. The DNA was the basis for D and trimming; V, J and clone size are from that table. The sample has about 40,000 clones on record, with no singletons. The ten largest clones represent 2% to 2.5% of the sample.

Sequenced input: peripheral blood mononuclear cells. The sequence was obtained from a person aged 18-70 years in good health. The rearranged segments are TRBV6-2 or TRBV6-3 and TRBJ2-7; a weak D assignment points to TRBD2 (7 bases agree). The covered CDR3 bases are TGTGCCAGCAGTACCGCGGGGGCAAGTTGGGGGTCCGAG. It codes for CASSTAGASWGSE. From start to end, the CDR3 is CASSTAGASWGSEQYF.